The 27 T cell receptor beta chains given below trace back to one sample, sequenced in a study of T-cell reconstitution after alpha-beta-depleted transplantation in children. The TCRbeta library was prepared with unique molecular identifiers. A single record per CDR3 protein comes from TCRdb applying MiXCR to the PCR reads. This sample has about 290,000 distinct CDR3 sequences; 10% occur once, and the top ten carry 7% to 9.5%. The sequencing here drew on PBMCs, taken before TCRalphabeta/CD19-depleted stem cell transplant. Receptor source: a boy younger than two with acute myeloid leukemia, due to receive a stem cell transplant.

Many counts were recorded for this clonotype. V and J are TRBV7-8 and TRBJ1-2; D may be TRBD1 (6 bases). The CDR3 runs 17 residues. CDR1 and CDR2 (germline): SGHVS, FQNEAQ. With 2 bases removed from V and 1 base from J, the gap between germline ends came to 17 bases. CDR3 in DNA: TGTGCCAGCAGCTTAAGAGGGGGGGATGGAATTAACTATGGCTACACCTTC. Its protein is CASSLRGGDGINYGYTF.

The chain uses TRBV10-3 and TRBJ2-3; perhaps TRBD2 as D (6 bases). Trimming took 6 bases from V and 2 from J, leaving 12 bases between them. The germline CDR1 and CDR2 sequences are ENHRY and SYGVKD. The CDR3 is 14 amino acids. CDR3 in DNA: TGTGCCATCAGGGAACTAGCAACCACAGATACGCAGTATTTT. Translation gives CAIRELATTDTQYF.

In this sample, this clonotype turned up many times. The rearrangement uses TRBV7-2 and TRBJ1-5, with D uncertain. Germline V gene lookup returns CDR1 SGHTA and CDR2 FQGNSA. The CDR3 covers 14 residues. Trimming removed 4 bases at V and 3 bases at J, with 10 bases between. The CDR3 spells CASSSQANNQPQHF. CDR3 nucleotide sequence: TGTGCCAGCAGCTCACAAGCGAACAATCAGCCCCAGCATTTT.

There are many counts of this clonotype. The CDR3: CSVEDLINEQYF. Here the CDR3 DNA reads TGCAGCGTTGAAGATCTGATCAACGAGCAGTACTTC. This chain connects TRBV29-1 to TRBJ2-7; D is uncertain. From germline, CDR1 is SQVTM and CDR2 ANQGSEA. Between the trimmed V and J ends, which lost 0 bases and 5 bases, there was a span of 8 bases. This CDR3 region has 12 residues.

There are a few counts of this clonotype. The rearrangement joins TRBV3-1 to TRBJ2-2, with 7 bases identical to TRBD2. After removal of 4 bases from V and 0 bases from J, the junction contained 14 bases not matched to a gene. Germline V gene lookup returns CDR1 LGHDT and CDR2 YNNKEL (reference sequence). This CDR3 contains 19 residues. The CDR3 loop reads CASSPNSGSFWANTGELFF. CDR3 nucleotides: TGTGCCAGCAGCCCAAATAGCGGGTCCTTCTGGGCGAACACCGGGGAGCTGTTTTTT.

Note on this clonotype: This clone may be a read error of a much larger clone one base away. The CDR3 protein is CATSRDPSTGNSIYF. In nucleotides, the CDR3 is TGTGCCACCAGCAGAGATCCCAGCACTGGAAACAGCATATATTTT. This chain links TRBV15 with TRBJ1-3; no clear D. The CDR3 is made up of 15 amino acids. CDR1 LNHNV and CDR2 YYDKDF come from the germline V gene (reference sequence).

This clonotype came up a few times. The V and J genes are TRBV30 and TRBJ2-2; TRBD1 aligns across 8 bases. Germline lookup yields CDR1 GTSNPN and CDR2 SVGIG (reference sequence). This CDR3 has 14 residues. With 2 bases clipped from V and 6 bases from J, the junction kept 5 bases outside the gene matches. The CDR3 DNA follows: TGTGCCTGGAGTAGGGCAGGGGGCGCCGGGGAGCTGTTTTTT. Protein: CAWSRAGGAGELFF.

Ten or more counts support this clonotype. The chain couples TRBV9 to TRBJ2-2; D possibly corresponds to TRBD2 (5 bases). V lost 4 bases and J 2 bases, leaving 12 bases between the germline ends. The V gene's germline CDR1 is SGDLS and CDR2 YYNGEE. The CDR3 length is 15 residues. CDR3 region: CASSLSGFNTGELFF. CDR3 DNA sequence: TGTGCCAGCAGCCTCTCGGGGTTCAACACCGGGGAGCTGTTTTTT.

This rearrangement joins TRBV12-3 or TRBV12-4 to TRBJ2-7; TRBD1 agrees at 7 bases. This CDR3 region has 14 residues. The trim removed 7 bases at V and 2 bases at J, leaving 8 bases unmatched. The CDR3 reads CASTSLGQAYEQYF. CDR3 DNA: TGTGCCAGCACTTCTCTCGGACAGGCCTACGAGCAGTACTTC.

This clonotype was picked up many times. The chain employs TRBV29-1 and TRBJ1-2; D is unclear. The CDR3 has 9 amino acids. Germline V lookup: CDR1 SQVTM, CDR2 ANQGSEA. V dropped 7 bases and J dropped 3 bases, with 3 bases sitting between them. The CDR3 DNA is TGCAGCGGGGACTATGGCTACACCTTC. Translating gives CSGDYGYTF.

This clonotype has only a few counts. The V gene is TRBV5-1, the J gene TRBJ2-4, with 10 bases that match TRBD1. The germline gives CDR1 SGHRS, CDR2 YFSETQ. CDR3 size: 15 residues. Germline trimming cut 2 bases from V and 5 bases from J; bases unmatched to any gene: 4. CDR3 protein: CASSLPGTGENIQYF. The CDR3 DNA is TGCGCCAGCAGCTTACCCGGGACAGGGGAAAACATTCAGTACTTC.

This clonotype was seen ten or more times. The chain links TRBV5-1 to TRBJ2-4; TRBD1 or TRBD2 may be the D gene (5 bases each). The CDR3 has 13 amino acids. Per germline, CDR1 SGHRS and CDR2 YFSETQ. Trimming shortened V by 5 bases and J by 8 bases, and 14 bases separated the two germline ends. In DNA form, the CDR3 reads TGCGCCAGCAGACGTCAGTTGGGGGACATTCAGTACTTC. Protein product: CASRRQLGDIQYF.

The CDR3 spells CASSPRTSGGAAKTQYF. The DNA of the CDR3 is TGTGCCAGCAGCCCTCGGACTAGCGGGGGGGCCGCGAAGACCCAGTACTTC. J is TRBJ2-5 and V is TRBV7-2; 15 bases match TRBD2. J gave up 6 bases and V 5 bases, and 10 bases lay outside the gene matches. This CDR3 is 17 amino acids long. Germline CDR1 is SGHTA and CDR2 is FQGNSA.

This clonotype appeared many times. The V gene is TRBV28, the J gene TRBJ1-1; D unresolved. The CDR3 consists of 13 residues. Germline assignment: CDR1 MDHEN and CDR2 SYDVKM. V dropped 4 bases and J dropped 1 base, with 7 bases sitting between them. CDR3 protein: CASSSWSNTEAFF. The CDR3 nucleotides read TGTGCCAGCAGTTCGTGGTCGAACACTGAAGCTTTCTTT.

This clonotype was found many times. The chain combines TRBV5-1 with TRBJ2-7, with D possibly called TRBD1 or TRBD2 (5 bases each). The V end lost 4 bases, the J end lost 0 bases, and 14 bases lay between the germline ends. The length of the CDR3 is 15 residues. Germline lookup yields CDR1 SGHRS and CDR2 YFSETQ. DNA for the CDR3: TGCGCCAGCAGCACGGGACCTACGAGCTCCTACGAGCAGTACTTC. It translates to CASSTGPTSSYEQYF.

This clonotype was found a few times. This chain links TRBV6-5 with TRBJ2-1; D may be TRBD2 (6 bases). Trimming took 4 bases from V and 4 from J, leaving 11 bases between them. The CDR3 has 14 amino acids. The germline V gene has CDR1 MNHEY and CDR2 SVGAGI. The CDR3 loop reads CASSFLEGYNEQFF. In DNA, the CDR3 is TGTGCCAGCAGTTTCTTGGAGGGATACAATGAGCAGTTCTTC.

A few counts support this clonotype. J is TRBJ2-5 and V is TRBV6-5; D ambiguous. There are 15 residues in the CDR3. V was trimmed by 0 bases and J by 2 bases, leaving 10 bases between them. Germline CDR1 reads MNHEY; CDR2 reads SVGAGI. The CDR3 loop reads CASSYSISVQETQYF. CDR3 coding DNA: TGTGCCAGCAGTTACTCGATATCAGTTCAAGAGACCCAGTACTTC.

This clonotype was detected ten times or more. The V call is TRBV28, the J call TRBJ2-7, with 12 bases identical to TRBD2. The CDR3 spans 16 residues. The germline gives CDR1 MDHEN, CDR2 SYDVKM. V shed 3 bases, J shed 1 base, and the junction held 4 bases outside the gene matches. The CDR3 loop is CASSFPTSGSSYEQYF. As DNA, the CDR3 is TGTGCCAGCAGTTTCCCGACTAGCGGGAGTTCCTACGAGCAGTACTTC.

At least ten counts were recorded for this clonotype. V gene TRBV4-3 combines with J gene TRBJ2-7; D uncertain. Per the germline V gene, CDR1 is LGHNA and CDR2 is YSLEER. V shed 0 bases and J shed 3 bases, with 9 bases lying between them. The CDR3 runs to 14 residues. In nucleotides, the CDR3 is TGCGCCAGCAGCCAAGAGTGGGCCGACTACGAGCAGTACTTC. Its protein product is CASSQEWADYEQYF.

This clonotype showed up just a few times. The chain employs TRBV19 and TRBJ2-3; D gene uncertain. V was cut by 9 bases and J by 0 bases, with 10 bases left in between. Germline CDR1 LNHDA, CDR2 SQIVND (reference sequence). CDR3 length: 13 residues. DNA for the CDR3: TGTGCCAGCAGACCTCTAAGCACAGATACGCAGTATTTT. The encoded protein is CASRPLSTDTQYF.

This clonotype was seen many times. This chain links TRBV5-1 with TRBJ1-1, with a possible D match to TRBD1 (6 bases). The CDR3 contains 13 residues. Trimming removed 2 bases at V and 3 bases at J, with 8 bases between. Germline V CDR1 and CDR2: SGHRS, YFSETQ. The CDR3 sequence: CASSLQGHTEAFF. The DNA of the CDR3 is TGCGCCAGCAGCTTACAGGGCCACACTGAAGCTTTCTTT. The whole variable domain, filled in from reference TRBV5-1 and TRBJ1-1, reads KAGVTQTPRYLIKTRGQQVTLSCSPISGHRSVSWYQQTPGQGLQFLFEYFSETQRNKGNFPGRFSGRQFSNSRSEMNVSTLELGDSALYLCASSLQGHTEAFFGQGTRLTVV.

This clonotype has a count of ten or more. This sequence joins TRBV6-5 and TRBJ1-5; D perhaps matches TRBD1 (5 bases). V gave up 0 bases and J gave up 9 bases, with 9 bases separating them. The CDR3 contains 13 residues. Germline CDR1 is MNHEY and CDR2 is SVGAGI. CDR3 nucleotide sequence: TGTGCCAGCAGTTACTCGAACGGGGGGCCCCAGCATTTT. Translated, it gives CASSYSNGGPQHF.

This clonotype showed up many times. The genes are TRBV10-3 and TRBJ2-7, with a weak D call TRBD2 (5 bases). From germline, CDR1 is ENHRY and CDR2 SYGVKD. There are 14 residues in the CDR3. V lost 6 bases to trimming and J lost 1 base, with 13 bases between them. CDR3 DNA: TGTGCCATCAGGAGGGCAGAAGGATCCTACGAGCAGTACTTC. This sequence encodes CAIRRAEGSYEQYF.

This clonotype came up many times. The V and J genes are TRBV28 and TRBJ2-7; 8 nucleotides align to TRBD1. V lost 6 bases, J lost 2 bases, and 9 bases stayed unmatched. Germline CDR1 reads MDHEN; CDR2 reads SYDVKM. This CDR3 region has 15 residues. CDR3 sequence: CASSPGTGFTYEQYF. CDR3 nucleotide sequence: TGTGCCAGCAGCCCCGGGACAGGCTTTACCTACGAGCAGTACTTC.

Ten or more counts support this clonotype. V is TRBV7-2 and J is TRBJ2-1; weak D call: TRBD2 (5 bases). CDR1 and CDR2 (germline): SGHTA, FQGNSA. The CDR3 is made up of 14 amino acids. Trimming shortened V by 2 bases and J by 4 bases, and 9 bases separated the two germline ends. The CDR3 protein is CASSLREPYNEQFF. The CDR3 region has the DNA TGTGCCAGCAGCTTAAGGGAGCCTTACAATGAGCAGTTCTTC.

This clonotype has at least ten counts. The V call is TRBV4-3, the J call TRBJ2-7, with D unresolved. The CDR3 spans 16 residues. Trimming left V 4 bases short and J 1 base short, with 17 bases between. CDR1 LGHNA and CDR2 YSLEER come from the germline V gene. The CDR3 DNA reads TGCGCCAGCAGCCTTATCTGGACCCCGAGATCCTACGAGCAGTACTTC. Its protein product is CASSLIWTPRSYEQYF.

This clonotype appeared many times. This sequence joins TRBV20-1 and TRBJ1-2; TRBD1 matches 7 bases. The CDR3 consists of 13 residues. Germline CDR1 and CDR2: DFQATT and SNEGSKA (reference sequence). J lost 4 bases, V lost 3 bases, and 5 bases had no gene match. CDR3 coding DNA: TGCAGTGCTAGCGACAGGGAGGTCTATGGCTACACCTTC. This translates into CSASDREVYGYTF.